These T cell receptor beta chains were read from a single sample in a study of cytomegalovirus exposure and HLA in healthy donors. Profiling relied on immunoSEQ multiplex PCR, and the TCRdb table lists in-frame clones only, not all of them. The table includes nearly 110,000 clones, 71% detected once. The sample consisted of PBMCs. These TCRs come from a female donor in good health and CMV-seronegative. The CDR3 runs from the conserved cysteine through the conserved F or W. Size is omitted from some rows. Given values are once, few, many or a class for expanded clones.

v_call: TRBV11-3; clone_size: .; cdr3_aa: CASSSPFSGRGMYEQYF
v_call: TRBV25-1; clone_size: .; cdr3_aa: CASSGLTGGRNTIYF
v_call: TRBV11-3; clone_size: .; cdr3_aa: CASSLTGTETQYF
v_call: TRBV4-2; clone_size: .; cdr3_aa: CASSSRTGKGNEQFF
v_call: TRBV5-1; clone_size: .; cdr3_aa: CASSLGSGTAEQFF
v_call: TRBV29-1; clone_size: .; cdr3_aa: CSVVRGGGSYGYTF
v_call: TRBV11-3; clone_size: .; cdr3_aa: CASSLGSRADYGYTF
v_call: TRBV14; clone_size: .; cdr3_aa: CASSQGQGSIYEQYF
v_call: TRBV4-1; clone_size: .; cdr3_aa: CASSQRYRDRGVTEAFF
v_call: TRBV19; clone_size: .; cdr3_aa: CASSLYGTERKEQYF
v_call: TRBV7-9; clone_size: .; cdr3_aa: CASTRGREPSTDTQYF
v_call: TRBV4-1; clone_size: once; cdr3_aa: CASSQPIAGKTDEQFF
v_call: TRBV6-1; clone_size: .; cdr3_aa: CASRDARGNYGYTF
v_call: TRBV27; clone_size: .; cdr3_aa: CASSLRGNLGTGEANQPQHF
v_call: TRBV28; clone_size: .; cdr3_aa: CASTRGAYGDEQFF
v_call: TRBV9; clone_size: once; cdr3_aa: CASSVGRPGNTIYF
v_call: TRBV12-2; clone_size: .; cdr3_aa: CASRLEVRLAGGHLEQFF
v_call: TRBV18; clone_size: once; cdr3_aa: CASSPRGGGLNTEAFF
v_call: TRBV5-4; clone_size: .; cdr3_aa: CASSFSGRPEQYF
v_call: TRBV10-2; clone_size: .; cdr3_aa: CASSASSGSGETQYF
v_call: TRBV6-1; clone_size: .; cdr3_aa: CASRTTGGTEAFF
v_call: TRBV11-2; clone_size: .; cdr3_aa: CASSLSSFEQYF
v_call: TRBV2; clone_size: .; cdr3_aa: CASIPTVTAKAFF
v_call: TRBV25-1; clone_size: .; cdr3_aa: CASSDSGTGIDQYF
v_call: TRBV6-5; clone_size: .; cdr3_aa: CASSTSETQYF
v_call: TRBV5-4; clone_size: .; cdr3_aa: CASSLEDRQETQYF
v_call: TRBV7-9; clone_size: .; cdr3_aa: CASSSRSDTQYF
v_call: TRBV5-1; clone_size: few; cdr3_aa: CASSADRGWYEQYF
v_call: TRBV6-1; clone_size: .; cdr3_aa: CASSENREGGYTF
v_call: TRBV11-2; clone_size: .; cdr3_aa: CASRLGGGADTQYF
v_call: TRBV29-1; clone_size: .; cdr3_aa: CSGPPRGALSYEQYF
v_call: TRBV6-1; clone_size: .; cdr3_aa: CASNPLAGGYNEQFF
v_call: TRBV5-5; clone_size: few; cdr3_aa: CASSPTGGARTEAFF
v_call: TRBV4-3; clone_size: few; cdr3_aa: CASSQGSGQGWRDTEAFF
v_call: TRBV19; clone_size: .; cdr3_aa: CASSRGQGAYEQYF
v_call: TRBV29-1; clone_size: .; cdr3_aa: CSVGQGAHEQYF
v_call: TRBV29-1; clone_size: few; cdr3_aa: CSVVGHTYEQYF
v_call: TRBV11-1; clone_size: .; cdr3_aa: CASSLSGDTQYF
v_call: TRBV5-8; clone_size: .; cdr3_aa: CASSLGTMATF
v_call: TRBV30; clone_size: .; cdr3_aa: CAWSVLVGGYEQYF
v_call: TRBV10-3; clone_size: .; cdr3_aa: CAISESSTGGGTANEQFF
v_call: TRBV18; clone_size: few; cdr3_aa: CASSRGLAGPPSTPYYNEQFF
v_call: TRBV28; clone_size: .; cdr3_aa: CASSPGDRGPWDEQFF
v_call: TRBV4-2; clone_size: .; cdr3_aa: CASSHQRERVETQYF
v_call: TRBV10-1; clone_size: .; cdr3_aa: CASRGGQLLSSYNSPLHF
v_call: TRBV4-3; clone_size: .; cdr3_aa: CASSQDRGGGQPQHF
v_call: TRBV4-1; clone_size: .; cdr3_aa: CASSQVLQRETNEQFF
v_call: TRBV11-2; clone_size: .; cdr3_aa: CASSQRQGDEKLFF
v_call: TRBV30; clone_size: .; cdr3_aa: CAWSLKREFDEQYF
v_call: TRBV30; clone_size: .; cdr3_aa: CAWSVRGRRQETQYF
v_call: TRBV5-1; clone_size: .; cdr3_aa: CASSLNRAQHF
v_call: TRBV10-3; clone_size: .; cdr3_aa: CAISESTAGGVNEQFF
v_call: TRBV14; clone_size: .; cdr3_aa: CASSQYNGGDTQYF